The 15 T cell receptor beta chains in this list originate from one sample, sequenced in a study of cytomegalovirus exposure and HLA in healthy donors. The PCR had 60 Vbeta and 13 Jbeta primers. Sequenced by immunoSEQ multiplex PCR; TCRdb stores in-frame clones only, minus some. The sample holds 150,000 to 200,000 clones, roughly 77% seen once. The sequencing sample was made of PBMCs. Receptor source: a woman in her thirties or forties in good health and CMV-seropositive.

The rearrangement joins TRBV7-8 to TRBJ1-5; 8 bases line up with TRBD1. CDR1 and CDR2 from the germline V gene are SGHVS and FQNEAQ. The CDR3 has 15 residues. After removal of 1 base from V and 1 base from J, the junction contained 0 bases not matched to a gene. For the CDR3, the DNA is TGTGCCAGCAGCTTAGGACAGGGGAGCAATCAGCCCCAGCATTTT. It encodes CASSLGQGSNQPQHF.

V and J are TRBV11-2 and TRBJ2-7, with 14 bases that match TRBD2. Per the germline V gene, CDR1 is SGHAT and CDR2 is FQNNGV. Losses at the gene ends were 5 bases for V and 4 bases for J; bases not matched to a gene: 7. The CDR3 contains 16 residues. CDR3 sequence reads: CASSRGLAGELYEQYF. The CDR3 coding sequence is TGTGCCAGCAGCAGGGGACTAGCGGGAGAGCTGTACGAGCAGTACTTC.

The chain uses TRBV25-1 and TRBJ1-1; D possibly corresponds to TRBD1 (6 bases). V gave up 3 bases and J gave up 8 bases, with 19 bases separating them. Germline V gives CDR1 MGHDK, CDR2 SYGVNS. The CDR3 runs to 15 residues. The CDR3 bases are TGTGCCAGCAGTGATGAAGGGACATATGGGGAAGAAGCTTTCTTT. Protein: CASSDEGTYGEEAFF.

The chain has TRBV11-3 and TRBJ2-3, with unresolved D. Trimming removed 1 base from V and 0 bases from J, with 5 bases in between. This CDR3 has 14 residues. Looked up from germline, CDR1 is SGHNT and CDR2 is YENEEA. The CDR3 loop reads CASSLAQSTDTQYF. Here the CDR3 DNA reads TGTGCCAGCAGCTTAGCTCAGAGCACAGATACGCAGTATTTT.

The CDR3 coding sequence is TGTGCCAGCAGTACTAGCGACAGCTCCTACAATGAGCAGTTCTTC. This codes for CASSTSDSSYNEQFF. The chain has TRBV27 and TRBJ2-1; 7 bases align to TRBD2. The CDR3 covers 15 residues. Germline V gives CDR1 MNHEY, CDR2 SMNVEV (reference sequence). Trimming removed 5 bases from V and 0 bases from J; junction bases left unmatched: 4.

The CDR3 protein is CASSLRGQWNTEAFF. The CDR3 DNA is TGTGCCAGCAGTTTACGGGGACAGTGGAACACTGAAGCTTTCTTT. This chain joins TRBV27 and TRBJ1-1, with 7 positions matching TRBD1. Germline V gene data show CDR1 as MNHEY and CDR2 as SMNVEV (reference sequence). V was pared by 2 bases and J by 1 base, with 4 bases of the junction left unmatched. This CDR3 has 15 residues.

This chain uses TRBV6-1 with TRBJ2-7; no definite D call. In germline, CDR1 is MNHNS, CDR2 SASEGT. Trimming removed 2 bases from V and 1 base from J, with 9 bases in between. The length of the CDR3 is 14 residues. The CDR3 region has the DNA TGTGCCAGCAGTGAAATTAGGAGTTCCTACGAGCAGTACTTC. Encoded protein: CASSEIRSSYEQYF.

The J gene is TRBJ1-4, the V gene TRBV11-3, with TRBD1 matching over 9 bases. The CDR3 runs 15 residues. The trim removed 4 bases at V and 4 bases at J, leaving 4 bases unmatched. Germline V gives CDR1 SGHNT, CDR2 YENEEA. DNA of the CDR3: TGTGCCAGCAGCTCCGGGGACAGGGTTAATGAAAAACTGTTTTTT. The encoded protein is CASSSGDRVNEKLFF.

This chain uses TRBV5-1 with TRBJ2-5; a possible D gene is TRBD1 (5 bases). This CDR3 has 13 residues. Germline values: CDR1 SGHRS, CDR2 YFSETQ. Trimming pared 0 bases from V and 5 bases from J, leaving 8 bases between. The CDR3 DNA follows: TGCGCCAGCAGCTTGGGGACATATGAGACCCAGTACTTC. This gives the protein CASSLGTYETQYF.

This chain links TRBV11-2 with TRBJ2-1; D unresolved. The CDR3 sequence is 17 residues long. Per the germline V gene, CDR1 is SGHAT and CDR2 is FQNNGV. V lost 1 base and J 0 bases, leaving 13 bases between the germline ends. This chain's CDR3 is CASSLVGRSVSYNEQFF. The CDR3 DNA sequence: TGTGCCAGCAGCTTAGTTGGTAGAAGCGTCTCCTACAATGAGCAGTTCTTC.

The rearrangement links TRBV9 to TRBJ1-2; TRBD1 is a possible D gene (5 bases). Germline V gene lookup returns CDR1 SGDLS and CDR2 YYNGEE. This CDR3 contains 13 residues. Deletions cut 2 bases from V and 4 bases from J, with 9 bases between. As DNA, the CDR3 is TGTGCCAGCAGCGTTGGGGCCGGCTATGGCTACACCTTC. This encodes CASSVGAGYGYTF.

This clone was found a few times. This chain uses TRBV27 with TRBJ1-4; D is uncertain. There are 13 residues in the CDR3. CDR1 is MNHEY and CDR2 is SMNVEV in the germline V gene (reference sequence). The V gene lost 3 bases and the J gene lost 5 bases, with 7 bases spanning the gap. As DNA, the CDR3 is TGTGCCAGCAGTTTGCGGGAGAATGAAAAACTGTTTTTT. Encoded protein: CASSLRENEKLFF. Based on the CDR3 plus reference TRBV27 and TRBJ1-4, the full variable domain is EAQVTQNPRYLITVTGKKLTVTCSQNMNHEYMSWYRQDPGLGLRQIYYSMNVEVTDKGDVPEGYKVSRKEKRNFPLILESPSPNQTSLYFCASSLRENEKLFFGSGTQLSVL.

As concerns this clone: A read error may account for a junction end that differs from germline. The J gene is TRBJ1-1, the V gene TRBV5-1; D remains unclear. In germline, CDR1 is SGHRS, CDR2 YFSETQ. The CDR3 spans 14 residues. CDR3 DNA sequence: TGCACCAGCAGCTTGGATTGGGAGCGCACTGAAGCTTTCTTT. It specifies CTSSLDWERTEAFF.

Notes on this clone: Other DNA sequences from this sample encode an identical CDR3 as well. V usage is TRBV4-1 and J usage is TRBJ1-1; D is uncertain. The CDR3 sequence is 12 residues long. V was trimmed by 5 bases and J by 0 bases, leaving 4 bases between them. Per the germline V gene, CDR1 is MGHRA and CDR2 is YSYEKL. CDR3 nucleotides: TGCGCCAGCAGCTCTATGAACACTGAAGCTTTCTTT. This gives the protein CASSSMNTEAFF.

V and J are TRBV6-6 and TRBJ2-2; D is possibly TRBD2 (5 bases). The ends were cut back, 8 bases at V and 2 bases at J, with 18 bases in the middle. CDR3 length: 16 residues. Germline-derived CDR1 and CDR2 are MNHNY and SVGAGI (reference sequence). CDR3 sequence (DNA): TGTGCCAGCCATGACACGGTCGGACTTAACACCGGGGAGCTGTTTTTT. Its translation: CASHDTVGLNTGELFF.